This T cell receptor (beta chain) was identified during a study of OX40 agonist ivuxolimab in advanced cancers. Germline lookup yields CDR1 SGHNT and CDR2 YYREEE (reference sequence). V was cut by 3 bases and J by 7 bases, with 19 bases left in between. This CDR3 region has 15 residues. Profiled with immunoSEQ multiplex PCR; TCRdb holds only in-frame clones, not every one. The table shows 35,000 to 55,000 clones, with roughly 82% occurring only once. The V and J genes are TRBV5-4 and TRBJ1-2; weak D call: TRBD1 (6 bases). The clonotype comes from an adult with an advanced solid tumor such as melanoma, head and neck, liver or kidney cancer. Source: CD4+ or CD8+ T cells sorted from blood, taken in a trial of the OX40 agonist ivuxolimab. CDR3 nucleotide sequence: TGTGCCAGCAGCTGGACCACGACGGGGGCGCTTGGCTACACCTTC. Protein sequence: CASSWTTTGALGYTF.